This entry lists 30 T cell receptor beta chains sequenced from one sample in a study of blood T cell repertoires in COVID-19. Method: immunoSEQ multiplex PCR; TCRdb's copy keeps in-frame clones and lacks some. This sample has approximately 200,000 clones, with 75% to 90% found just once. Material for sequencing was PBMCs or T cells enriched from blood (not recorded which). All receptors derive from a woman aged 18 to 35 in a cohort exposed to, infected with or recovered from COVID-19 (not recorded which).

A few counts support this clone. V and J are TRBV10-2 and TRBJ1-3; tentatively, D is TRBD1 (6 bases). V was trimmed by 4 bases and J by 0 bases, leaving 25 bases between them. Germline V gene data show CDR1 as WSHSY and CDR2 as SAAADI. This CDR3 contains 20 residues. The CDR3 DNA is TGCGCCAGCAGTGGAGTGGGAGGGGGACGGCGGGGTCCCTCTGGAAACACCATATATTTT. It translates to CASSGVGGGRRGPSGNTIYF.

The V call is TRBV2, the J call TRBJ1-1; the D gene is possibly TRBD1 (5 bases). Germline-derived CDR1 and CDR2 are SNHLY and FYNNEI. This CDR3 is built from 14 residues. V lost 6 bases and J lost 0, with 11 bases in between. The CDR3 DNA reads as TGTGCCAGCAGCCAGGGCGTTATGAACACTGAAGCTTTCTTT. This gives the protein CASSQGVMNTEAFF.

CDR3: CASSVGSQGSVTGELFF. In nucleotides, the CDR3 is TGTGCCAGCAGCGTAGGTTCCCAGGGGTCGGTCACCGGGGAGCTGTTTTTT. The chain employs TRBV9 and TRBJ2-2; TRBD1 is a possible D gene (6 bases). CDR1 and CDR2 (germline): SGDLS, YYNGEE. Trimming removed 0 bases at V and 4 bases at J, with 16 bases between. The CDR3 runs 17 residues.

The chain is built from TRBV2 and TRBJ1-3, with 7 bases that match TRBD1. CDR3 length: 14 amino acids. Looked up from germline, CDR1 is SNHLY and CDR2 is FYNNEI. J lost 4 bases, V lost 5 bases, and 5 bases had no gene match. For the CDR3, the DNA is TGTGCCAGCAGTTCGACAGGGCCCGGAAACACCATATATTTT. Its translation is CASSSTGPGNTIYF.

The rearrangement links TRBV5-1 to TRBJ1-2; D gene unclear. The germline V gene encodes CDR1 SGHRS and CDR2 YFSETQ. V lost 0 bases to trimming and J lost 4 bases, with 13 bases between them. The CDR3 loop spans 15 amino acids. In DNA, the CDR3 is TGCGCCAGCAGCTTGGAGGTGGGAGTTGGCTATGGCTACACCTTC. Its protein product is CASSLEVGVGYGYTF.

The V gene is TRBV5-1, the J gene TRBJ1-2; D is possibly TRBD1 (5 bases). Trimming took off 3 bases at V and 8 bases at J, with 17 bases between the two ends. The CDR3 loop spans 14 amino acids. Per germline, CDR1 SGHRS and CDR2 YFSETQ. The CDR3 is CASSSGNNYGGYTF. The CDR3 DNA sequence: TGCGCCAGCAGCTCAGGGAATAACTATGGGGGCTACACCTTC.

This chain links TRBV2 with TRBJ1-5; D might be TRBD1 (6 bases). Per germline, CDR1 SNHLY and CDR2 FYNNEI. The V end was cut by 5 bases, the J end by 6 bases, with 11 bases between. This CDR3 region has 13 residues. The CDR3 reads CASSFDRLQPQHF. The CDR3 nucleotides read TGTGCCAGCAGTTTTGACAGGCTTCAGCCCCAGCATTTT. Full variable domain (missing parts from reference TRBV2 and TRBJ1-5): EPEVTQTPSHQVTQMGQEVILRCVPISNHLYFYWYRQILGQKVEFLVSFYNNEISEKSEIFDDQFSVERPDGSNFTLKIRSTKLEDSAMYFCASSFDRLQPQHFGDGTRLSIL.

V gene TRBV3-1 (or the pseudogene TRBV3-2) combines with J gene TRBJ2-1; TRBD2 matches at 7 bases. The CDR3 totals 15 residues. V shed 3 bases and J 5 bases; nucleotides not matched to a gene: 7. Germline V lookup: CDR1 LGHDT, CDR2 YNNKEL (reference sequence). The CDR3 protein is CASSHRDYHNNEQFF. The CDR3 region has the DNA TGTGCCAGCAGCCACCGGGACTACCACAACAATGAGCAGTTCTTC.

V gene TRBV11-3 combines with J gene TRBJ2-1, with 7 bases lining up with TRBD2. Germline loops: CDR1 SGHNT, CDR2 YENEEA. This CDR3 contains 15 residues. Trimming cost V 2 bases and J 8 bases; bases outside gene matches: 9. The CDR3: CASSLQGGRLDEQFF. CDR3 DNA sequence: TGTGCCAGCAGCTTACAGGGCGGGAGACTCGATGAGCAGTTCTTC.

The chain has TRBV7-2 and TRBJ2-7; TRBD1 might be the D (6 bases). The V gene's germline CDR1 is SGHTA and CDR2 FQGNSA. The length of the CDR3 is 16 residues. The germline V and J ends were trimmed by 5 bases and 0 bases, with 17 bases remaining between them. The CDR3 reads CASSRNTGSPSYEQYF. CDR3 in DNA: TGTGCCAGCAGCAGAAACACAGGGAGTCCCTCCTACGAGCAGTACTTC.

This clone showed up just a few times. V and J are TRBV5-1 and TRBJ2-7; no firm D call. V lost 0 bases to trimming and J lost 2 bases, with 15 bases between them. The CDR3 is made up of 16 amino acids. The V gene's germline CDR1 is SGHRS and CDR2 YFSETQ. This chain's CDR3 is CASSLASASRAYEQYF. Here the CDR3 DNA reads TGCGCCAGCAGCTTGGCCTCGGCCTCACGGGCCTACGAGCAGTACTTC. Using reference TRBV5-1 and TRBJ2-7 for the parts outside the CDR3, the full variable domain is KAGVTQTPRYLIKTRGQQVTLSCSPISGHRSVSWYQQTPGQGLQFLFEYFSETQRNKGNFPGRFSGRQFSNSRSEMNVSTLELGDSALYLCASSLASASRAYEQYFGPGTRLTVT.

The V and J genes are TRBV18 and TRBJ1-6, with 10 nucleotides matching TRBD1. V dropped 4 bases and J dropped 8; count of bases not matched to a gene: 5. Germline-derived CDR1 and CDR2 are KGHSH and LQKENI. The CDR3 consists of 15 residues. The CDR3: CASSRLGTGDSPLHF. The DNA of the CDR3 is TGTGCCAGCTCACGTTTAGGGACAGGGGATTCACCCCTCCACTTT.

The chain combines TRBV28 with TRBJ2-1, with TRBD2 as a possible D gene (7 bases). Trimming left V 3 bases short and J 12 bases short, with 18 bases between. The CDR3 sequence is 14 residues long. CDR1 and CDR2 from the germline V gene are MDHEN and SYDVKM. The CDR3 DNA follows: TGTGCCAGCAGTTTGGTGGATGGGGGGGCTCGGCAGTTCTTC. Amino acids: CASSLVDGGARQFF.

The V call is TRBV3-1 (or the pseudogene TRBV3-2), the J call TRBJ2-1; the match to TRBD1 covers 9 bases. Germline V gene lookup returns CDR1 LGHDT and CDR2 YNNKEL (reference sequence). The CDR3 is made up of 14 amino acids. V trimming: 5 bases; J trimming: 8 bases; junction bases outside the gene matches: 7. CDR3 DNA: TGTGCCAGCAGCACCCCGGGACAGGGCTATGAGCAGTTCTTC. This codes for CASSTPGQGYEQFF.

The V call is TRBV18, the J call TRBJ2-1; D is uncertain. The CDR3 has 13 residues. Germline V gene lookup returns CDR1 KGHSH and CDR2 LQKENI. V lost 1 base and J lost 3, with 4 bases in between. DNA of the CDR3: TGTGCCAGCTCACCACGTATCTACAATGAGCAGTTCTTC. Its protein product is CASSPRIYNEQFF.

In this sample, this clone turned up many times. The chain couples TRBV10-3 to TRBJ2-3; weak D call: TRBD2 (6 bases). There are 16 residues in the CDR3. V gave up 8 bases and J gave up 0 bases, with 18 bases separating them. CDR1 and CDR2 from the germline V gene are ENHRY and SYGVKD. The CDR3 DNA sequence: TGTGCCATCGGGACTTCCGATAGTATAAGCACAGATACGCAGTATTTT. Encoded protein: CAIGTSDSISTDTQYF.

The rearrangement joins TRBV11-2 to TRBJ2-5; TRBD1 agrees at 7 bases. This CDR3 has 16 amino acids. Unmatched junction bases numbered 13, after V lost 5 bases and J lost 4 bases. Germline CDR1 and CDR2: SGHAT and FQNNGV. The CDR3 reads CASSQPGRGGTETQYF. CDR3 nucleotide sequence: TGTGCCAGCAGCCAGCCGGGCCGAGGGGGCACAGAGACCCAGTACTTC.

The rearrangement uses TRBV10-1 and TRBJ2-2; maybe TRBD1 (5 bases). Germline CDR1 and CDR2: WNHNN and SYGVQD (reference sequence). The CDR3 has 13 amino acids. With 3 bases removed from V and 7 bases from J, the gap between germline ends came to 9 bases. The CDR3 region has the DNA TGCGCCAGCAGTGAAAGACAGTTCGGGGAGCTGTTTTTT. It yields the protein CASSERQFGELFF.

This chain links TRBV15 with TRBJ1-5; D gene uncertain. V lost 0 bases to trimming and J lost 0 bases, with 12 bases between them. The germline CDR1 and CDR2 sequences are LNHNV and YYDKDF (reference sequence). CDR3 size: 17 residues. DNA of the CDR3: TGTGCCACCAGCAGAGATCTTGGCTCTGATAGCAATCAGCCCCAGCATTTT. It is translated as CATSRDLGSDSNQPQHF.

This clone was recorded once. This chain connects TRBV29-1 to TRBJ1-1; 9 bases align to TRBD1. The CDR3 has 14 residues. The trim removed 5 bases at V and 8 bases at J, leaving 12 bases unmatched. In germline, CDR1 is SQVTM, CDR2 ANQGSEA. The CDR3 DNA reads TGCAGCGTTCAAAGGGGGGACAGGGATGGCGAAGCTTTCTTT. It specifies CSVQRGDRDGEAFF. Full variable domain (outside the CDR3, taken from reference TRBV29-1 and TRBJ1-1): SAVISQKPSRDICQRGTSLTIQCQVDSQVTMMFWYRQQPGQSLTLIATANQGSEATYESGFVIDKFPISRPNLTFSTLTVSNMSPEDSSIYLCSVQRGDRDGEAFFGQGTRLTVV.

The CDR3 sequence: CASSQSVVETQYF. CDR3 DNA: TGCGCCAGCAGCCAATCGGTAGTGGAGACCCAGTACTTC. The chain has TRBV4-1 and TRBJ2-5, with D unclear. Germline V gene sequence: CDR1 MGHRA, CDR2 YSYEKL. This CDR3 has 13 residues. The V gene lost 2 bases and the J gene lost 5 bases, with 9 bases spanning the gap.

The chain has TRBV3-1 (or the pseudogene TRBV3-2) and TRBJ1-1; TRBD1 agrees at 8 bases. CDR1 is LGHDT and CDR2 is YNNKEL in the germline V gene (reference sequence). V shed 2 bases, J shed 5 bases, and the junction held 4 bases outside the gene matches. The length of the CDR3 is 14 residues. As DNA, the CDR3 is TGTGCCAGCAGCCAATTGACAGGGGATACTGAAGCTTTCTTT. This codes for CASSQLTGDTEAFF.

The chain carries TRBV7-9 and TRBJ1-2; 8 nucleotides agree with TRBD1. Germline V CDR1 and CDR2: SEHNR, FQNEAQ (reference sequence). With 5 bases clipped from V and 5 bases from J, the junction kept 7 bases outside the gene matches. The CDR3 is 14 residues long. CDR3 sequence: CASSVDRAGYGYTF. The DNA of the CDR3 is TGTGCCAGCAGCGTGGACAGGGCTGGGTATGGCTACACCTTC.

V gene TRBV7-9 combines with J gene TRBJ2-7; a possible D gene is TRBD1 (5 bases). The CDR3 has 15 residues. V dropped 4 bases and J dropped 0 bases, with 13 bases sitting between them. Germline assignment: CDR1 SEHNR and CDR2 FQNEAQ (reference sequence). The CDR3 spells CASSYGQGSSYEQYF. Written as DNA, the CDR3 is TGTGCCAGCAGCTACGGGCAGGGAAGCTCCTACGAGCAGTACTTC.

The chain has TRBV19 and TRBJ1-2, with a weak D call TRBD1 (6 bases). Trimming removed 4 bases at V and 4 bases at J, with 19 bases between. Germline assignment: CDR1 LNHDA and CDR2 SQIVND (reference sequence). The CDR3 has 16 residues. The CDR3 sequence is CASSTPLGAELYGYTF. The CDR3, as DNA: TGTGCCAGTAGTACCCCCTTGGGGGCTGAGCTCTATGGCTACACCTTC.

This chain links TRBV19 with TRBJ1-5; 7 bases map to TRBD1. This CDR3 is built from 21 residues. Germline CDR1 LNHDA, CDR2 SQIVND (reference sequence). The trim removed 2 bases at V and 0 bases at J, leaving 19 bases unmatched. The CDR3 bases are TGTGCCAGTAGTATACGGACGGGGACAGCTCTCACCCTTTATAGCAATCAGCCCCAGCATTTT. It yields the protein CASSIRTGTALTLYSNQPQHF.

This chain connects TRBV29-1 to TRBJ2-5, with 7 positions matching TRBD1. There are 13 residues in the CDR3. J was trimmed by 5 bases and V by 4 bases; bases with no gene match: 7. The germline CDR1 and CDR2 sequences are SQVTM and ANQGSEA. CDR3: CSVVGGVLETQYF. Written as DNA, the CDR3 is TGCAGCGTTGTAGGGGGCGTTTTGGAGACCCAGTACTTC.

This chain joins TRBV5-1 and TRBJ1-5; D gene ambiguous. V was pared by 0 bases and J by 3 bases, with 10 bases between. Per the germline V gene, CDR1 is SGHRS and CDR2 is YFSETQ. The CDR3 sequence is 15 residues long. As DNA, the CDR3 is TGCGCCAGCAGCTTGGACGGCGGCGACAATCAGCCCCAGCATTTT. This encodes CASSLDGGDNQPQHF.

V usage is TRBV6-6 and J usage is TRBJ1-6; D not resolved. CDR3 length: 12 residues. Germline V gene data show CDR1 as MNHNY and CDR2 as SVGAGI (reference sequence). Trimming stripped 8 bases from V and 6 bases from J, with 8 bases between. CDR3 sequence: CASGHLNSPLHF. In nucleotides, the CDR3 is TGTGCCAGCGGGCACCTTAATTCACCCCTCCACTTT.

The chain carries TRBV27 and TRBJ1-2; D not resolved. The CDR3 is 11 residues long. CDR1 is MNHEY and CDR2 is SMNVEV in the germline V gene (reference sequence). Deletions cut 5 bases from V and 4 bases from J, with 5 bases between. CDR3 in DNA: TGTGCCAGCAGTAACAGCTATGGCTACACCTTC. It yields the protein CASSNSYGYTF.